Included here is one T cell receptor (beta chain) sequence, with context. Its specificity is unknown. The CDR3 is made up of 17 amino acids. Treatment defined: approximately 9-day PBMC culture with coronavirus spike peptide pools or control peptides (ViraFEST assay). An Oncomine TCR Beta short-read assay was used to sequence the DNA from cultured CD4+ T cells. MiXCR was run by TCRdb on the PCR reads, yielding one entry per CDR3 protein. Of about 19,000 distinct CDR3 sequences listed, about 56% are singletons. This sample was taken from a study of vaccination and CD4 T cells after COVID-19. Background on the study: Cultures designated as controls were supplied with a CEFX pool, an HIV-1 Nef pool, or no peptide.

The genes are TRBV21-1 and TRBJ2-4; the table assigns TRBD1, which was not confirmed against the DNA. TRBV21-1 is a known pseudogene. Sample: CD4+ T cells from blood, cultured in vitro. This sequence originates from a human donor who had recovered from COVID-19. The chain's CDR3 is CASSSTGVILAKNIQYF. The CDR3 region has the DNA TGTGCCAGCTCCTCGACAGGGGTGATACTAGCCAAAAACATTCAGTACTTC.